This T cell receptor (beta chain) emerged from a study of shared clonotypes between healthy human individuals (dated by TCRdb to 2019 to 2021). The study in broad terms: The cohort included three men and two women between 18 and 49 years of age. For each donor, CD4 naive and CD4 memory were each given three plates, CD8 naive was given two plates, and CD8 memory was given one plate. The study deeply sequenced blood TCR repertoires of several healthy adults to estimate repertoire size and the extent of clonotype sharing between individuals. Libraries were prepared and TCR repertoires were sequenced by different laboratories using diverse techniques, in order to increase sequencing depth and limit assay-specific biases. Leukapheresis yielded between about 0.85 and 9.5 billion PBMCs per donor. General study outcomes and caveats: Naive subsets generally had larger estimated clonotype richness than memory subsets did. Because the study included only a small number of donors, the genetic and exposure-history diversity represented was limited. Only blood was sampled, and tissue TCR repertoires likely differ from those in blood. Rarefaction of sorted-subset datasets indicated incomplete sequencing despite the large sequencing depth. Based on pairwise subsampling, the degree of clonotype sharing among donors was expected to be affected by sequencing depth. Higher generation probabilities were observed for clonotypes shared by all four sorted-subset donors than for non-shared clonotypes. Across a few donors, approximately 5% of naive CD4, roughly 3.3% of naive CD8, 2% to 2.5% of memory CD4, and under 0.45% of memory CD8 clonotypes were shared.

TCR CDR3 regions were amplified from genomic DNA by multiplex PCR using the deep immunoSEQ assay. Genomic DNA extracted from each cell subset was distributed evenly over all wells of several immunoSEQ 96-well plates, and each plate served as one replicate. For sorted subsets, each replicate PCR was loaded with around 220 ng genomic DNA, equivalent to about 30,000 T cell genomes. Purified libraries were quantified with a Qubit 3.0 fluorometer, sized on a Bioanalyzer 2100, and re-quantified with the KAPA Library Quantification kit. Every immunoSEQ 96-well plate was sequenced on a dedicated single-read 150-cycle Illumina NextSeq 550 flow cell. In the paper's pipeline: The immunoSEQ output contained only junctional sequences without quality scores, so filtering could not match that applied to full-length reads. To assign V/J genes and CDR3, sequences were annotated against IMGT germline references using PyIR, a Python wrapper for IgBLAST v1.9. Reads were filtered out if the reads had weak V/J assignments (E-value above 1e-6), no CDR3, stop codons, out-of-frame junctions, or ambiguous translated residues. V3J clonotypes were defined as sequences sharing the same inferred V gene, J gene, and CDR3 amino acid sequence. Percentage overlap between repertoires was computed as shared unique clonotypes divided by the size of the smaller repertoire. RTK rarefaction, the Chao1 estimator, and Recon v2.1 estimates of unobserved clonotypes were used to assess repertoire richness. Generation probabilities were computed with OLGA for all TCRbeta clonotypes obtained by the gDNA method from a handful of donors. This immuneACCESS table, as held by TCRdb, lists in-frame sequences with V and J called but not all clones. Of the missing ones, under half trace to an unresolved V gene in checked studies; the others have no known cause. V and J calls and clone size are those listed in that table; D and trimming were worked out from the DNA. The sample table contains millions of clones; only one count was recorded for 90% to 95% of them. The top ten clones comprise 0.13% to 0.15% of the sample.

This clone was counted only a few times. The specificity of this receptor is unknown. No base quality values were provided; no much bigger clone lies one nucleotide off. The donors were healthy, HIV-negative adults who had no recently reported acute infections or vaccinations. Only Caucasian adults living in Nashville, Tennessee, USA were represented among the donors. CD4+ T cells were enriched by magnetic negative selection, after which naive cells were positively selected on CD45RA and the negative fraction was taken as the memory subset. Blood was collected by leukapheresis, and PBMCs were isolated by Ficoll-Histopaque density gradient centrifugation and then cryopreserved in liquid nitrogen vapor phase. Analytical flow cytometry was used to check the purity and quantity of each magnetically sorted T cell population. Genomic DNA was isolated from each sorted fraction and quantified by UV absorbance on a Nanodrop 2000c.

The TCR originated in a man aged 18 to 30 in good health. The specimen was naive CD4+ T cells sorted from blood. Interpreted using the paper, the cell subset or site label stands for: CD45RA+ positively selected.

CDR3 protein: CASSVAVSPLHF. The bases are TGTGCCAGCAGTGTTGCTGTTTCACCCCTCCACTTT. Recombination joined TRBV6-1 with TRBJ1-6, with the D segment identity uncertain. The germline ends are 7 bases apart after V is trimmed by 4 bases and J by 9 bases. As encoded in the germline V gene, CDR1 is MNHNS while CDR2 is SASEGT. There are 12 amino acids in the CDR3, from cysteine to phenylalanine inclusive. Only CDR3 DNA is held: 36 bases, read in frame from base 1.